These 8 T cell receptor beta chains share one sample of origin, sequenced in a study of T-cell memory formation after mild COVID-19. TCRdb ran MiXCR on the 5' RACE reads and lists one entry per CDR3 protein. The sample has around 400,000 distinct CDR3 sequences; roughly a quarter are singletons. Sample: PBMCs or a T cell subset sorted from them (not recorded which). Source of these receptors: an adult woman who had mild COVID-19 (a few samples of this study predate the infection). Cell type and time point are not known.

This clonotype appeared a few times. The chain recombines TRBV7-3 with TRBJ2-1; 14 bases match TRBD2. V lost 5 bases and J lost 9; bases outside the gene matches: 6. The CDR3 has 15 residues. The germline V gene has CDR1 SGHTA and CDR2 FQGTGA. In nucleotides, the CDR3 is TGTGCCAGCAGCAAGGGACTAGCGGGAGTCCGTGAGCAGTTCTTC. This translates into CASSKGLAGVREQFF.

CDR3 residues: CASSPAGGTEHF. For the CDR3, the DNA is TGTGCCAGCAGCCCAGCGGGGGGAACGGAGCATTTT. J is TRBJ1-5 and V is TRBV7-9; tentative D call: TRBD1 (5 bases). Germline V gene data show CDR1 as SEHNR and CDR2 as FQNEAQ (reference sequence). The length of the CDR3 is 12 residues. The V and J ends lost 5 bases and 14 bases respectively, with 16 bases between them.

CDR3 coding DNA: TGCGCCAGCAGCCCCTCTGGGGCCTCTGGAAACACCATATATTTT. It translates to CASSPSGASGNTIYF. V gene TRBV4-1 combines with J gene TRBJ1-3; D possibly corresponds to TRBD1 (5 bases). Trimming took 4 bases from V and 0 from J, leaving 10 bases between them. Germline V gene lookup returns CDR1 MGHRA and CDR2 YSYEKL. The CDR3 spans 15 residues.

This clonotype was observed a few times. This sequence joins TRBV4-1 and TRBJ1-1; D is unclear. The germline CDR1 and CDR2 sequences are MGHRA and YSYEKL. The CDR3 totals 17 residues. Trimming left V 1 base short and J 4 bases short, with 19 bases between. The CDR3 region is CASSQVRLDRSGTEAFF. The CDR3 region has the DNA TGCGCCAGCAGCCAAGTCCGCCTGGACCGTTCGGGCACTGAAGCTTTCTTT.

V is TRBV4-3 and J is TRBJ2-3; 10 bases map to TRBD2. CDR1 is LGHNA and CDR2 is YSLEER in the germline V gene. There are 16 residues in the CDR3. After removal of 1 base from V and 4 bases from J, the junction contained 5 bases not matched to a gene. The CDR3 region has the DNA TGCGCCAGCAGCCAAGTTCCAGCGGGAGGGTCAGATACGCAGTATTTT. It yields the protein CASSQVPAGGSDTQYF.

This clonotype was seen more than once but under ten times. The chain has TRBV9 and TRBJ2-1; TRBD2 matches 16 bases. The CDR3 sequence is 16 residues long. Germline V gene sequence: CDR1 SGDLS, CDR2 YYNGEE. V dropped 3 bases and J dropped 12; count of bases not matched to a gene: 9. CDR3 sequence (DNA): TGTGCCAGCAGCGCTACGGGACTAGCGGGAGGGCCTGGGCAGTTCTTC. Protein product: CASSATGLAGGPGQFF.

The table lists this clonotype with a few counts. The chain has TRBV12-3 or TRBV12-4 and TRBJ1-2; a possible D gene is TRBD1 (6 bases). The CDR3 sequence is 13 residues long. With 7 bases removed from V and 8 bases from J, the gap between germline ends came to 17 bases. CDR3 bases: TGTGCCAGCAATCGTGGGAGGGGGGACGGCTACACCTTC. It yields the protein CASNRGRGDGYTF.

The chain recombines TRBV7-9 with TRBJ2-7, with TRBD1 matching over 8 bases. This CDR3 contains 15 residues. CDR1 and CDR2 from the germline V gene are SEHNR and FQNEAQ (reference sequence). V lost 5 bases to trimming and J lost 5 bases; unmatched junction nucleotides: 11. The CDR3 sequence is CASSPGTGPLHEQYF. CDR3 DNA: TGTGCCAGCAGCCCCGGGACAGGTCCTTTGCACGAGCAGTACTTC.